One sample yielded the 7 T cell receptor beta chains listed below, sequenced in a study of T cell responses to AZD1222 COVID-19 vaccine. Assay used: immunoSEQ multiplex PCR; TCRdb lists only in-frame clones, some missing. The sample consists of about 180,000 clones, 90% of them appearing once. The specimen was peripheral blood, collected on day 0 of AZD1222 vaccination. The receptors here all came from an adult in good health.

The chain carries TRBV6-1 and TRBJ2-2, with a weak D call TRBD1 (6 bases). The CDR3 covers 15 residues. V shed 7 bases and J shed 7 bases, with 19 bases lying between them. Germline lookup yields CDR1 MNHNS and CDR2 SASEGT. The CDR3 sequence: CASTLGQSSLGELFF. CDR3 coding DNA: TGTGCCAGCACCCTCGGACAGAGCAGCCTCGGGGAGCTGTTTTTT.

CDR3 residues: CASSLAPGSREQYF. The CDR3 coding sequence is TGTGCCAGCAGCTTGGCGCCAGGGTCGAGGGAGCAGTACTTC. This chain connects TRBV5-4 to TRBJ2-7; maybe TRBD1 (5 bases). There are 14 residues in the CDR3. The V end was cut by 0 bases, the J end by 7 bases, with 14 bases between. In germline, CDR1 is SGHNT, CDR2 YYREEE (reference sequence).

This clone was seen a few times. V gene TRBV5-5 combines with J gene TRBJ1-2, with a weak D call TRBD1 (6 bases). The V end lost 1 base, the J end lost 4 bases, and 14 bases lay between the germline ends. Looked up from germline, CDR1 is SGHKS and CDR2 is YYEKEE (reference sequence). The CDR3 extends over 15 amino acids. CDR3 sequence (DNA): TGTGCCAGCAGCTTGCAGGCCGGGACAAGCTATGGCTACACCTTC. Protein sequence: CASSLQAGTSYGYTF.

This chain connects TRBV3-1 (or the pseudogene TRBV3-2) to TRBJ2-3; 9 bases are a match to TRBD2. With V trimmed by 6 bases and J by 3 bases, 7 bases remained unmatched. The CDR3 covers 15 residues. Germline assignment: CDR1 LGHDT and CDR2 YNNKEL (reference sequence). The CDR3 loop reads CASRLSSGGTDTQYF. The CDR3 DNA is TGTGCCAGCAGACTGTCGAGCGGGGGGACAGATACGCAGTATTTT.

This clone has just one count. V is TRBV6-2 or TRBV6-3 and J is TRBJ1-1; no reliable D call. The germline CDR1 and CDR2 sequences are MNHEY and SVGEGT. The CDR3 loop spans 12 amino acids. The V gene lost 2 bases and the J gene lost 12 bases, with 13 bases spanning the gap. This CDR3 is CASSYPVGASFF. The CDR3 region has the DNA TGTGCCAGCAGTTACCCCGTGGGCGCGTCTTTCTTT.

CDR3 DNA: TGTGCCAGCAGCCCGACAGGGGGAACTAACTATGGCTACACCTTC. This codes for CASSPTGGTNYGYTF. V is TRBV7-9 and J is TRBJ1-2, with 9 bases lining up with TRBD1. Germline trimming cut 5 bases from V and 0 bases from J; bases unmatched to any gene: 4. The CDR3 length is 15 residues. Germline V gene sequence: CDR1 SEHNR, CDR2 FQNEAQ (reference sequence).

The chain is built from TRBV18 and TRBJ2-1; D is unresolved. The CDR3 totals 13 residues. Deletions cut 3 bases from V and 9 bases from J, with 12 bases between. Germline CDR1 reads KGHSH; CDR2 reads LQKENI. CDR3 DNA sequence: TGTGCCAGCTCACCCAACATACGTGGTGAGCAGTTCTTC. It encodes CASSPNIRGEQFF.